This passage covers 29 T cell receptor beta chains from one sample sequenced in a study of CD8+CD57+ T cells in acquired aplastic anemia. The study profiled TCR beta VDJ and CDR3 using genomic DNA as template. TCRdb independently ran MiXCR on the reads; one entry per CDR3 protein. In the table there are approximately 130,000 distinct CDR3 sequences, 40% to 45% of which are singletons. Sequenced material: sorted CD4+, CD8+, or CD8+CD57+ T cells (not recorded which) from PBMCs. The receptor set was obtained from a human donor in good health, serving as a control.

The chain recombines TRBV24-1 with TRBJ2-7; the match to TRBD2 covers 7 bases. This CDR3 has 20 amino acids. V was clipped by 8 bases and J by 4 bases; unmatched bases: 28. Germline V gene data show CDR1 as KGHDR and CDR2 as SFDVKD. The CDR3, as DNA: TGTGCCACCACATCTCAATTACAGATAACCTTCCTAGCGGCAGAATACGAGCAGTACTTC. This codes for CATTSQLQITFLAAEYEQYF.

This clonotype was observed at least ten times. This chain links TRBV12-3 or TRBV12-4 with TRBJ1-4; TRBD1 matches at 11 bases. The V gene end was trimmed by 6 bases and the J gene end by 8 bases; junction bases not matched to a gene: 5. The CDR3 has 14 residues. CDR3 loop: CASREGQGGEKLFF. DNA of the CDR3: TGTGCCAGCAGGGAGGGACAGGGGGGAGAAAAACTGTTTTTT.

The chain is built from TRBV2 and TRBJ2-7; 12 bases line up with TRBD1. Unmatched junction bases numbered 14, after V lost 6 bases and J lost 11 bases. CDR3 size: 15 residues. In germline, CDR1 is SNHLY, CDR2 FYNNEI. The CDR3 nucleotides are TGTGCCAGCAGCCCCCTTTCCGGGACAGGGGGCCGAAAGTACTTC. This sequence encodes CASSPLSGTGGRKYF.

In its sample, this clonotype was seen many times. The rearrangement links TRBV7-3 to TRBJ1-4; 8 positions match TRBD1. The CDR3 totals 13 residues. V dropped 3 bases and J dropped 6; count of bases not matched to a gene: 0. Germline V gene sequence: CDR1 SGHTA, CDR2 FQGTGA. The CDR3 sequence is CASSLDRDEKLFF. CDR3 bases: TGTGCCAGCAGCTTGGACAGGGATGAAAAACTGTTTTTT. Together with reference TRBV7-3 and TRBJ1-4, the CDR3 gives the full variable domain: GAGVSQTPSNKVTEKGKYVELRCDPISGHTALYWYRQSLGQGPEFLIYFQGTGAADDSGLPNDRFFAVRPEGSVSTLKIQRTERGDSAVYLCASSLDRDEKLFFGSGTQLSVL.

The chain is built from TRBV2 and TRBJ1-1; possible D gene TRBD1, 5 bases. CDR3 size: 14 residues. CDR1 is SNHLY, CDR2 FYNNEI, per germline. V lost 5 bases and J lost 7, with 17 bases in between. The CDR3 nucleotides are TGTGCCAGCAGTTTATTTAATTCAGGGAGTGAAGCTTTCTTT. Its translation is CASSLFNSGSEAFF.

The V gene is TRBV24-1, the J gene TRBJ2-7, with D perhaps TRBD1 or TRBD2 (5 bases each). The germline CDR1 and CDR2 sequences are KGHDR and SFDVKD. Trimming stripped 5 bases from V and 7 bases from J, with 14 bases between. The CDR3 runs 13 residues. CDR3 sequence reads: CATSGLGVLEQYF. CDR3 DNA: TGTGCCACCAGTGGACTGGGGGTCTTAGAGCAGTACTTC.

Note on this clonotype: A much larger clone sits a single nucleotide away, making a read error possible. This chain links TRBV6-5 with TRBJ2-2; D not resolved. Germline V gene sequence: CDR1 MNHEY, CDR2 SVGAGI. The CDR3 extends over 15 amino acids. Trimming pared 4 bases from V and 0 bases from J, leaving 9 bases between. The CDR3 is CASSFSNTNTGELFF. The CDR3 DNA is TGTGCCAGCAGTTTTAGCAACACGAACACCGGGGAGCTGTTTTTT.

The gene calls are TRBV20-1 and TRBJ1-5; D gene uncertain. Between the trimmed V and J ends, which lost 2 bases and 0 bases, there was a span of 5 bases. This CDR3 has 13 amino acids. CDR1 is DFQATT and CDR2 is SNEGSKA in the germline V gene (reference sequence). In DNA form, the CDR3 reads TGCAGTGCTAGACAGGATAGCAATCAGCCCCAGCATTTT. Translated, it gives CSARQDSNQPQHF.

V usage is TRBV19 and J usage is TRBJ1-5, with D unresolved. This CDR3 region has 15 residues. Germline values: CDR1 LNHDA, CDR2 SQIVND (reference sequence). The V and J ends lost 5 bases and 3 bases respectively, with 14 bases between them. The DNA for the CDR3 is TGTGCCAGTAGTGCGGGTGCCCAACACAATCAGCCCCAGCATTTT. Translation gives CASSAGAQHNQPQHF.

The J gene is TRBJ1-4, the V gene TRBV10-3; D may be TRBD1 (5 bases). The germline gives CDR1 ENHRY, CDR2 SYGVKD. V lost 3 bases and J 6 bases, leaving 5 bases between the germline ends. CDR3 size: 12 residues. The CDR3 coding sequence is TGTGCCATCAGTGACAGGGATGAAAAACTGTTTTTT. Translated: CAISDRDEKLFF.

This clonotype came up many times. The J gene is TRBJ2-3, the V gene TRBV2; perhaps TRBD1 as D (5 bases). Trimming removed 11 bases at V and 0 bases at J, with 18 bases between. From germline, CDR1 is SNHLY and CDR2 FYNNEI. The CDR3 consists of 15 residues. CDR3: CAGADRLTSTDTQYF. In DNA form, the CDR3 reads TGTGCCGGGGCCGATAGGCTGACTAGCACAGATACGCAGTATTTT.

Ten or more counts support this clonotype. CDR3 residues: CASSLESSGANVLTF. DNA for the CDR3: TGCGCCAGCAGCTTGGAAAGTTCTGGGGCCAACGTCCTGACTTTC. The V and J genes are TRBV5-1 and TRBJ2-6; no definite D call. With 0 bases removed from V and 1 base from J, the gap between germline ends came to 5 bases. There are 15 residues in the CDR3. Germline assignment: CDR1 SGHRS and CDR2 YFSETQ.

The chain has TRBV3-1 and TRBJ1-1, with 7 bases matching TRBD1. Looked up from germline, CDR1 is LGHDT and CDR2 is YNNKEL (reference sequence). This CDR3 has 14 amino acids. V lost 1 base to trimming and J lost 8 bases; unmatched junction nucleotides: 7. The CDR3 DNA sequence: TGTGCCAGCAGCCAAGTACAAACAGGGGCGGAAGCTTTCTTT. It is translated as CASSQVQTGAEAFF.

This clonotype was seen at least ten times. V gene TRBV10-3 combines with J gene TRBJ1-2, with D possibly TRBD1 on 5 matching bases. The germline CDR1 and CDR2 sequences are ENHRY and SYGVKD. The CDR3 length is 12 residues. Deletions cut 7 bases from V and 6 bases from J, with 12 bases between. The CDR3 DNA sequence: TGTGCCATCACTGGGGGGGGGAATGGCTACACCTTC. It yields the protein CAITGGGNGYTF.

This clonotype occurred a few times. CDR3 DNA: TGTGCCAGCAGCCGCCGGCGGGGAGGCAGAAGGGATGAGCAGTTCTTC. This translates into CASSRRRGGRRDEQFF. The chain combines TRBV11-2 with TRBJ2-1; the D gene is possibly TRBD2 (6 bases). This CDR3 comprises 16 residues. Trimming left V 5 bases short and J 8 bases short, with 22 bases between. Per the germline V gene, CDR1 is SGHAT and CDR2 is FQNNGV. Drawing the rest from reference TRBV11-2 and TRBJ2-1, the complete variable domain is EAGVAQSPRYKIIEKRQSVAFWCNPISGHATLYWYQQILGQGPKLLIQFQNNGVVDDSQLPKDRFSAERLKGVDSTLKIQPAKLEDSAVYLCASSRRRGGRRDEQFFGPGTRLTVL.

This clonotype showed up many times. The rearrangement links TRBV19 to TRBJ1-1; weak D call: TRBD1 (6 bases). Between the trimmed V and J ends, which lost 2 bases and 3 bases, there was a span of 13 bases. Germline assignment: CDR1 LNHDA and CDR2 SQIVND (reference sequence). The CDR3 loop spans 15 amino acids. The CDR3 is CASSIRGTRDTEAFF. The CDR3 DNA follows: TGTGCCAGTAGTATAAGGGGGACCAGGGACACTGAAGCTTTCTTT. Full variable domain (missing parts from reference TRBV19 and TRBJ1-1): DGGITQSPKYLFRKEGQNVTLSCEQNLNHDAMYWYRQDPGQGLRLIYYSQIVNDFQKGDIAEGYSVSREKKESFPLTVTSAQKNPTAFYLCASSIRGTRDTEAFFGQGTRLTVV.

In its sample, this clonotype was seen many times. The chain has TRBV5-5 and TRBJ2-7; no clear D. The CDR3 has 15 amino acids. The germline V and J ends were trimmed by 1 base and 5 bases, with 16 bases remaining between them. Germline lookup yields CDR1 SGHKS and CDR2 YYEKEE (reference sequence). The chain's CDR3 is CASSLSPRPVDEQYF. DNA of the CDR3: TGTGCCAGCAGCTTGTCCCCGAGGCCGGTCGACGAGCAGTACTTC.

This clonotype was seen at least ten times. V and J are TRBV6-1 and TRBJ1-4, with TRBD1 as a possible D gene (6 bases). Germline values: CDR1 MNHNS, CDR2 SASEGT. The V and J ends lost 6 bases and 8 bases respectively, with 16 bases between them. This CDR3 has 14 residues. CDR3 sequence reads: CASSPTGMGEKLFF. The CDR3 DNA reads as TGTGCCAGCAGCCCCACAGGGATGGGGGAAAAACTGTTTTTT.

As for this clonotype: A read error may explain this, as a much larger clone is one base away. The chain employs TRBV2 and TRBJ1-4; D might be TRBD1 (6 bases). Germline V CDR1 and CDR2: SNHLY, FYNNEI. The CDR3 length is 14 residues. Here the CDR3 reads CASSLAGEGEELFF. CDR3 DNA: TGTGCCAGCAGTTTAGCAGGGGAGGGTGAAGAACTGTTTTTT.

The chain uses TRBV2 and TRBJ1-6; 9 nucleotides match TRBD1. This CDR3 is 14 amino acids long. Germline V gene lookup returns CDR1 SNHLY and CDR2 FYNNEI. The junction had 3 bases not matched to a gene; V was cut back by 5 bases and J by 7 bases. The CDR3 loop is CASSIGTGNSPLHF. For the CDR3, the DNA is TGTGCCAGCAGTATCGGGACAGGGAATTCACCCCTCCACTTT.

The chain links TRBV20-1 to TRBJ1-2, with TRBD1 as a possible D gene (6 bases). V gave up 6 bases and J gave up 7 bases, with 18 bases separating them. Germline loops: CDR1 DFQATT, CDR2 SNEGSKA (reference sequence). This CDR3 contains 13 residues. The CDR3 is CSADAAGGIGYTF. CDR3 DNA: TGCAGTGCAGACGCAGCGGGGGGCATTGGCTACACCTTC.

The chain has TRBV20-1 and TRBJ1-1; the D is unclear. Trimming shortened V by 3 bases and J by 3 bases, and 11 bases separated the two germline ends. The CDR3 contains 13 residues. The germline gives CDR1 DFQATT, CDR2 SNEGSKA (reference sequence). The CDR3 sequence is CSARYTDYTEAFF. CDR3 bases: TGCAGTGCTAGGTATACGGATTACACTGAAGCTTTCTTT.

This clonotype was observed many times. The chain employs TRBV5-1 and TRBJ2-2, with 9 bases lining up with TRBD1. Germline lookup yields CDR1 SGHRS and CDR2 YFSETQ. The CDR3 spans 15 residues. Trimming removed 4 bases from V and 6 bases from J; junction bases left unmatched: 7. DNA for the CDR3: TGCGCCAGCAGCCTTGGGACAGGGAGCCCCGGGGAGCTGTTTTTT. Its translation is CASSLGTGSPGELFF.

This clonotype was counted only a few times. This chain links TRBV6-1 with TRBJ2-2; the D gene is possibly TRBD1 (5 bases). Trimming removed 5 bases at V and 9 bases at J, with 7 bases between. Germline V gene data show CDR1 as MNHNS and CDR2 as SASEGT. The CDR3 has 11 amino acids. CDR3 loop: CASSPDRELFF. DNA of the CDR3: TGTGCCAGCAGTCCGGACAGGGAGCTGTTTTTT.

There are a few counts of this clonotype. This may come from a read error, since a much larger clone is one base off. The CDR3, as DNA: TGTGCCAGCAGCTTAGCGGCGGGGAGGAATGATGAGCAGTTCTTC. Encoded protein: CASSLAAGRNDEQFF. The rearrangement links TRBV7-6 to TRBJ2-1; perhaps TRBD2 as D (6 bases). The germline gives CDR1 SGHVS, CDR2 FNYEAQ. The CDR3 spans 15 residues. V shed 0 bases and J shed 8 bases, with 14 bases lying between them.

The chain has TRBV3-1 and TRBJ2-1; D is uncertain. CDR1 is LGHDT, CDR2 YNNKEL, per germline (reference sequence). CDR3 length: 13 residues. Deletions cut 1 base from V and 5 bases from J, with 6 bases between. For the CDR3, the DNA is TGTGCCAGCAGCCAAGTTCTTGACAATGAGCAGTTCTTC. Translated, it gives CASSQVLDNEQFF.

This clonotype was recorded at least ten times. V and J are TRBV5-5 and TRBJ1-1; unclear D gene. With 4 bases removed from V and 3 bases from J, the gap between germline ends came to 16 bases. The CDR3 contains 15 residues. CDR1 SGHKS and CDR2 YYEKEE come from the germline V gene (reference sequence). For the CDR3, the DNA is TGTGCCAGCAGCCGCAACTCCGGAGGTTACACTGAAGCTTTCTTT. Translating it yields CASSRNSGGYTEAFF.

This rearrangement joins TRBV7-9 to TRBJ2-1, with TRBD2 matching 10 bases. Germline CDR1 reads SEHNR; CDR2 reads FQNEAQ (reference sequence). There are 13 residues in the CDR3. V shed 5 bases, J shed 7 bases, and the junction held 2 bases outside the gene matches. This chain's CDR3 is CASSRLAGNEQFF. CDR3 nucleotide sequence: TGTGCCAGCAGCCGACTAGCGGGTAATGAGCAGTTCTTC.

The chain links TRBV30 to TRBJ2-1, with D hard to call. This CDR3 is built from 12 residues. Germline CDR1 GTSNPN, CDR2 SVGIG (reference sequence). With 2 bases removed from V and 9 bases from J, the gap between germline ends came to 11 bases. Here the CDR3 DNA reads TGTGCCTGGAGTTCGCCAGAGGCTGAGCAGTTCTTC. It is translated as CAWSSPEAEQFF.